The clone carrying this T cell receptor (beta chain) is a singleton in its sample. The antigen is undetermined. Focal radiation was given together with CTLA-4 blockade (ipilimumab) to patients with chemo-refractory metastatic non-small-cell lung cancer. The data derive from a study of radiotherapy plus CTLA-4 blockade in lung cancer. Study in general: Patients showed objective responses in roughly 19% of cases and disease control in more than 25%. Study observations and caveats: The best predictor of response was reported to be early blood T cell clone dynamics, with interferon-beta. Peripheral blood showed expansion of tumor-derived TCR clones after radiotherapy and ipilimumab.

Sequenced by immunoSEQ multiplex PCR; TCRdb stores in-frame clones only, minus some. The sample lists about 25,000 clones; approximately 73% were seen once. Germline V gene lookup returns CDR1 MNHNY and CDR2 SVGAGI (reference sequence). This CDR3 contains 13 residues. Trimming stripped 4 bases from V and 0 bases from J, with 7 bases between. This receptor was taken from a human donor with non-small cell lung cancer who had stable disease on radiotherapy plus ipilimumab. The V call is TRBV6-6, the J call TRBJ2-7; D unclear. The sample here was peripheral blood, taken from a patient treated with radiotherapy plus ipilimumab. The CDR3 DNA reads TGTGCCAGCAGTTCCTCTAGCTCCTACGAGCAGTACTTC. Amino acids: CASSSSSSYEQYF.